Listed below are T cell receptor beta chains from one sample, sequenced in a study of T-cell reconstitution after alpha-beta-depleted transplantation in children. Each CDR3 protein gets one entry after TCRdb re-called the PCR reads with MiXCR. The data show about 600,000 distinct CDR3 sequences, roughly a tenth seen once. The specimen was PBMCs from the stem cell graft donor, collected from the stem cell graft. All receptors come from a human donor who donated a stem cell graft to a child with acute myeloid leukemia. Both conserved end residues are part of each CDR3. A D gene is named only where the DNA matches it firmly. Clone size appears in some rows only: once, few, many, or a class for an expanded clone.

J gene,D gene,clone size,V gene,CDR3 DNA,CDR3 protein
TRBJ2-1,TRBD1,.,TRBV29-1,TGCAGCGGGGCCCGGGACAGGGGAAATGAGCAGTTCTTC,CSGARDRGNEQFF
TRBJ1-4,.,.,TRBV6-2/TRBV6-3,TGTGCCAGCAGTTACGCAGGGAAAGGAGCAACTAATGAAAAACTGTTTTTT,CASSYAGKGATNEKLFF
TRBJ2-7,TRBD1,many,TRBV6-6,TGTGCCAGCAGTAACCGGGACAGGACTGAATACGAGCAGTACTTC,CASSNRDRTEYEQYF
TRBJ2-1,.,few,TRBV12-3/TRBV12-4,TGTGCCAGTCATCGGGGGCGGGGGCCCTACAATGAGCAGTTCTTC,CASHRGRGPYNEQFF
TRBJ1-2,TRBD1,few,TRBV7-2,TGTGCCAGCAGCTCGGGACAGGGGCTATTCTATGGCTACACCTTC,CASSSGQGLFYGYTF
TRBJ2-7,.,.,TRBV21-1,TGTGCCAGCAAGGAGAGACTAGCGGGTGGGAAGCTTCTCGTGCAGTACTTC,CASKERLAGGKLLVQYF
TRBJ2-5,TRBD2,few,TRBV12-3/TRBV12-4,TGTGCCAGCACTCTTAGCGGGACGGTGACCCAGTACTTC,CASTLSGTVTQYF
TRBJ2-3,TRBD2,.,TRBV7-3,TGTGCCAGCAGCTTCAAAGCGGGAGGGCCGAAAGCAGATACGCAGTATTTT,CASSFKAGGPKADTQYF
TRBJ1-2,.,.,TRBV12-3/TRBV12-4,TGTGCCAGCAGTTTGGGGTCGACAGGCGGGTCGGAGGGCTACACCTTC,CASSLGSTGGSEGYTF
TRBJ2-7,.,few,TRBV18,TGTGCCAGCTCACCATCTTTCGGGACCTACGAGCAGTACTTC,CASSPSFGTYEQYF
TRBJ2-3,TRBD1,few,TRBV6-5,TGTGCCAGCAGTTACCTACGGGACAGGGCCCAGTATTTT,CASSYLRDRAQYF
TRBJ2-7,TRBD2,.,TRBV29-1,TGCAGCGTTGGGGCTAGCGGGAGAGGCTACGAGCAGTACTTC,CSVGASGRGYEQYF
TRBJ2-7,TRBD2,many,TRBV27,TGTGCCAGCGGACAAAGAACTAGCGGGGGCTCCTACGAGCAGTACTTC,CASGQRTSGGSYEQYF
TRBJ2-5,TRBD2,many,TRBV18,TGTGCCAGCTCACCGACTAGCGCAACGCAAGAGACCCAGTACTTC,CASSPTSATQETQYF
TRBJ2-7,TRBD2,few,TRBV7-2,TGTGCCAGCAGCCCTGAGGCAGGGACTAACCTAATGCGGCAGTACTTC,CASSPEAGTNLMRQYF
TRBJ2-7,TRBD2,many,TRBV20-1,TGCAGTGCTATAGGACTAGCGGGTTACTCCAACGAGCAGTACTTC,CSAIGLAGYSNEQYF
TRBJ1-2,.,many,TRBV28,TGTGCCAGCGGCTCAGGGGAGGGGCGCGGCTACACCTTC,CASGSGEGRGYTF
TRBJ2-6,TRBD1,.,TRBV29-1,TGCAGCGCTTCGTACCCCGGGACAGGGGAGGACGGGGCCAACGTCCTGACTTTC,CSASYPGTGEDGANVLTF
TRBJ2-1,TRBD2,few,TRBV6-2/TRBV6-3,TGTGCCAGCGTCAACCCGCGGACTAGCGGGTACAATGAGCAGTTCTTC,CASVNPRTSGYNEQFF
TRBJ2-2,TRBD2,.,TRBV6-4,TGTGCCAGCAGTCCCGGGACTAGCGGGAGATGGGAGCTGTTTTTT,CASSPGTSGRWELFF
TRBJ2-7,TRBD2,.,TRBV6-1,TGTGCCAGCAGCCCCTTACGGGAGGTAACCGAGCAGTACTTC,CASSPLREVTEQYF
TRBJ1-1,.,.,TRBV5-1,TGCGCCAGCAGCGTGACTATTTCCGGGTCGAACACTGAAGCTTTCTTT,CASSVTISGSNTEAFF
TRBJ1-1,.,many,TRBV28,TGTGCCAGCAGTTTGGCGGACAACTTGATGAACACTGAAGCTTTCTTT,CASSLADNLMNTEAFF
TRBJ2-1,.,few,TRBV9,TGTGCCAGCAGCGTAGAGGCTCTAGCGCTTGGCAATGAGCAGTTCTTC,CASSVEALALGNEQFF
TRBJ2-7,TRBD1,.,TRBV6-2/TRBV6-3,TGTGCCAGCAGTTCGTGGACAGGGGGGGCCTACGGGCAGTACTTC,CASSSWTGGAYGQYF